The sequence of this T cell receptor beta chain was determined in a study of blood T cell repertoires in COVID-19. Study-level background: PBMCs, B-cell-depleted T cells, or T cells provided the cDNA or gDNA that made up the material.

Original methodology: The authors estimated nucleated cell counts from reference gene primer amplification. Libraries were prepared by immunoSEQ multiplex PCR; TCRdb keeps only in-frame clonotypes and omits some of them. For V, J and clone size, that table is used; D and trimming come from the DNA. The table lists some 120,000 clones, 65% to 90% of them singletons. This clone was seen just once. The sequence was collected from a man aged 80 or over with active or convalescent COVID-19. The material sequenced was peripheral blood.

In DNA form, the CDR3 reads TGTGCCACCAGTGAAACTAGCGGGAGGGCCCAAACCTACAATGAGCAGTTCTTC. As protein: CATSETSGRAQTYNEQFF. V is TRBV24-1 and J is TRBJ2-1, with 13 bases identical to TRBD2. This CDR3 region has 18 residues. J lost 2 bases, V lost 4 bases, and 7 bases had no gene match. Germline V gene lookup returns CDR1 KGHDR and CDR2 SFDVKD.